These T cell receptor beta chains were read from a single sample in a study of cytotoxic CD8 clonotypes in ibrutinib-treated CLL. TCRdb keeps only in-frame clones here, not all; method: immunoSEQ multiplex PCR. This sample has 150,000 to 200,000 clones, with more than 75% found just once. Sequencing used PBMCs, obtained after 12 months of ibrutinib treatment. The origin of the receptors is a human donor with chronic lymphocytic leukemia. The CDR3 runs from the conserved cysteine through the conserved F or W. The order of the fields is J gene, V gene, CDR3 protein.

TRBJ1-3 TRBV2 CATDSGNTIYF
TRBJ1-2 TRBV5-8 CASSPDRDYGYTF
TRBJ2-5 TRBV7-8 CASSKRTGQETQYF
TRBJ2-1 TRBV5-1 CASSLTGSWEQFF
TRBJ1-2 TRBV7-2 CASSLIRVGGYGYTF
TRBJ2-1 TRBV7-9 CASSLFLGGDSYNEQFF
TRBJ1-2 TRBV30 CAPLDRSYGYTF
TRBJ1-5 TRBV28 CASRGSNQPQHF
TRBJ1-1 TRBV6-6 CASRRNEAFF
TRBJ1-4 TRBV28 CASSRDRDVEKLFF
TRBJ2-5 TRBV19 CASSKLGETQYF
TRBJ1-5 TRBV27 CASSSPWDRGFNQPQHF
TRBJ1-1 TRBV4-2 CASSLARGANTEAFF
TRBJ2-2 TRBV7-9 CASSLAGQGKPGELFF
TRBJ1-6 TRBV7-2 CASSLDRGKGSPLHF
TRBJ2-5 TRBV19 CASSKQDWQKETQYF
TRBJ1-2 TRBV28 CASSGGGRANYGYTF
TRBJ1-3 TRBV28 CASSSAWGSTGNTIYF
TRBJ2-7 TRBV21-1 CASSSKTGTLSYEQYF
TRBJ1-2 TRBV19 CASSIGRAQLSNYGYTF
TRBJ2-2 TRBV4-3 CASSQHRGTLPGELFF
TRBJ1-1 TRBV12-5 CASGLKTGGRTEAFF
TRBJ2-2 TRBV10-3 CAINGQGGTGELFF
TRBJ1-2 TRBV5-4 CASSLRQGDGYTF
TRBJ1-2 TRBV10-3 CAISDRGEANYGYTF
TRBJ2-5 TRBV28 CASTPRLAGGQETQYF
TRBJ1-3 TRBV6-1 CASSDGRSSGNTIYF